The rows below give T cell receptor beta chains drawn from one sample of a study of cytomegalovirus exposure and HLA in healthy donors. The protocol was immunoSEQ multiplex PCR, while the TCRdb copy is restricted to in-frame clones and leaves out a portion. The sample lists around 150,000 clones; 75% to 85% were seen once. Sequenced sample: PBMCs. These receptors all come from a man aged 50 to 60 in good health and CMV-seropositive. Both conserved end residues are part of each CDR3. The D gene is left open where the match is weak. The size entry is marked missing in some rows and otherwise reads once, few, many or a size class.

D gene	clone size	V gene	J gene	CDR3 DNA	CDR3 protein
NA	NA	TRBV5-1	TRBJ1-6	TGCGCCAGCAGCTTAGACAGAAATAGTAATTCACCCCTCCACTTT	CASSLDRNSNSPLHF
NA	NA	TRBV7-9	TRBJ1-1	TGTGCCAGCAGCATTGTTTCGAGGGAAGCTTTCTTT	CASSIVSREAFF
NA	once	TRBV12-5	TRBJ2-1	TGTGCTAGTGGCCCAAGCGGCGGGTCTTGGGGTGAGCAGTTCTTC	CASGPSGGSWGEQFF
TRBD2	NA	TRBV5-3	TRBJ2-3	TGTGCCAGAAGCCTCAACCTGACTAGCGCGATCACAGATACGCAGTATTTT	CARSLNLTSAITDTQYF
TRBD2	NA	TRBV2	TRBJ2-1	TGTGCCAGCAGTCGGACTAGCGGCTACAATGAGCAGTTCTTC	CASSRTSGYNEQFF
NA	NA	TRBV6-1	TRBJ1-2	TGTGCCAGCAGATTGGGGGGTTATGGCTACACCTTC	CASRLGGYGYTF
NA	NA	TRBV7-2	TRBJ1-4	TGTGCCAGCAGCCGGGACACCGCAACTAATGAAAAACTGTTTTTT	CASSRDTATNEKLFF
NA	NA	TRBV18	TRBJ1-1	TGTGCCAGCTCACCATCAAGAGGGAACAAAGGAGGCACTGAAGCTTTCTTT	CASSPSRGNKGGTEAFF
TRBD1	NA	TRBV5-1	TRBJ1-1	TGCGCCAGCAGCGCTCAGGGGGATGGCTCGGCTTTCTTT	CASSAQGDGSAFF
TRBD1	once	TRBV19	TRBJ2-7	TGTGCCAGTAGTGCGGGACAGGGGTACGAGCAGTACTTC	CASSAGQGYEQYF
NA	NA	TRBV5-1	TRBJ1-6	TGCGCCAGCAGCTTGAGTCAGGAAAATTCACCCCTCCACTTT	CASSLSQENSPLHF
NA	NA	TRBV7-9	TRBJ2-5	TGTGCCAGCAGCTTGGCGGGCCCCACAGGGAGGGGAGAGACCCAGTACTTC	CASSLAGPTGRGETQYF
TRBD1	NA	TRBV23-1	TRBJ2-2	TGCGCCAGCAGTCAATCTGAGGGCCAGGGGGCGGACACCGGGGAGCTGTTTTTT	CASSQSEGQGADTGELFF
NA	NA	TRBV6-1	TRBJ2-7	TGTGCCAGCAGTGAAGCGTCCCGGACGAGAAGGGGCCACGAGCAGTACTTC	CASSEASRTRRGHEQYF
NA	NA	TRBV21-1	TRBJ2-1	TGTGCCAGCAGCATTCCCGGGAGACAGAGACTAGCGGCCTACAATGAGCAGTTCTTC	CASSIPGRQRLAAYNEQFF
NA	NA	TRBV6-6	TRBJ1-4	TGTGCCAGCAGTCCCCGTCCCTCCTTCGGGAGACTGTTTTTT	CASSPRPSFGRLFF
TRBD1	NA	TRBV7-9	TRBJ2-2	TGTGCCAGCAGCCTGGGACAGGGGCTCGCCGGTATCACCGGGGAGCTGTTTTTT	CASSLGQGLAGITGELFF
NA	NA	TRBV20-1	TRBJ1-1	TGCAGTGCTAGGTGGACAGCTGAAGCTTTCTTT	CSARWTAEAFF
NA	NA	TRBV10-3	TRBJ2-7	TGTGCCATCAGTGAGGCAAACAGTGACGAGCAGTACTTC	CAISEANSDEQYF
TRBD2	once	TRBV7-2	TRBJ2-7	TGTGCCAGCAGCTTGGCGTCTAGCGGCTCCTACGAGCAGTACTTC	CASSLASSGSYEQYF
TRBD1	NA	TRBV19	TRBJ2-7	TGTGCCAGTAGTGTCTCCGGGACAGGGACGAGGGAGCAGTACTTC	CASSVSGTGTREQYF
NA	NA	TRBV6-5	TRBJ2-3	TGTGCCAGCAGTCACTCGGGCGGGGAGAACACAGATACGCAGTATTTT	CASSHSGGENTDTQYF
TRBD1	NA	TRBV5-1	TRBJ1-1	TGCGCCAGCAGCTTTCAGGGGGGTACTGAAGCTTTCTTT	CASSFQGGTEAFF
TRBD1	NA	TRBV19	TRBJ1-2	TGTGCCAGTAGTATAGGAAGGGCCCTCCGGGACAGGGGGCTAACTAACTATGGCTACACCTTC	CASSIGRALRDRGLTNYGYTF
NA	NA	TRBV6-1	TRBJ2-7	TGTGCCAGCAGAACGACAGTGAGGAGCTCCTACGAGCAGTACTTC	CASRTTVRSSYEQYF
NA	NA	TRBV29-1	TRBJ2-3	TGCAGCGTTGAAGATCGACCCCGGGTAGGGGCAGATACGCAGTATTTT	CSVEDRPRVGADTQYF
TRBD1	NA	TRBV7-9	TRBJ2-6	TGTGCCAGCAGTTACGCTCAGGGGGACTCTGGGGCCAACGTCCTGACTTTC	CASSYAQGDSGANVLTF
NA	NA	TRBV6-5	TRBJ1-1	TGTGCCAGCAGTTACGACAGGTCGAACACTGAAGCTTTCTTT	CASSYDRSNTEAFF
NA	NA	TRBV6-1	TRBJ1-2	TGTGCCAGCTACGAGGAGTACTATGGCTACACCTTC	CASYEEYYGYTF
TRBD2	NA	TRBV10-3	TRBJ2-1	TGTGCCATCAGACCTAGCGGGACCCTGGGAAATGAGCAGTTCTTC	CAIRPSGTLGNEQFF
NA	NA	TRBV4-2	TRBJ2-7	TGTGCCAGCAGCCAAGCGCGGAGTAGCGGCCTCTCCTACGAGCAGTACTTC	CASSQARSSGLSYEQYF
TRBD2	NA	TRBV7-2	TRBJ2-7	TGTGCCAGCAGCTTAGCGGGGGCGGGGGGCACCTACGAGCAGTACTTC	CASSLAGAGGTYEQYF
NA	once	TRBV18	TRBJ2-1	TGTGCCAGCTCACCACCGGCGGGATCCGCTACAAATGAGCAGTTCTTC	CASSPPAGSATNEQFF
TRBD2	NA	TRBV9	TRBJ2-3	TGTGCCAGCAGCCTAAGCGGGGGGGTAACAGATACGCAGTATTTT	CASSLSGGVTDTQYF
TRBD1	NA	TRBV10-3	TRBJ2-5	TGTGCCACCCAAGGGACAGAAGAGACCCAGTACTTC	CATQGTEETQYF
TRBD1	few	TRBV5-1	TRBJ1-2	TGCGCCAGCAGCTTACAGGGGAACTATGGCTACACCTTC	CASSLQGNYGYTF
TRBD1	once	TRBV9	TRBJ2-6	TGTGCCAGCGCCGGGACAGGGTCCTCTGGGGCCAACGTCCTGACTTTC	CASAGTGSSGANVLTF
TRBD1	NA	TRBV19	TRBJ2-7	TGTGCCAGTAGTATTTTGGCAGGGGGTTACGAGCAGTACTTC	CASSILAGGYEQYF
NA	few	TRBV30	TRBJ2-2	TGTGCCTGGAGTCGGCTAGCGAACACCGGGGAGCTGTTTTTC	CAWSRLANTGELFF
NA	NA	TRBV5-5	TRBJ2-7	TGTGCCAGCAGCAACCGGGACACAGCCTACGAGCAGTACTTC	CASSNRDTAYEQYF
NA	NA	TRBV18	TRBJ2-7	TGTGCCAGCTCACCAACCGCGGTGGTCGAGCAGTACTTC	CASSPTAVVEQYF
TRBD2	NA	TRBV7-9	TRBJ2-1	TGTGCCAGCAGCCTACTAGCGGGAGGCCTCAATGAGCAGTTCTTC	CASSLLAGGLNEQFF
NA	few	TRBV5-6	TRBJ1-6	TGTGCCAGCAGCCCCCGGGTGGGTCATAATTCACCCCTCCACTTT	CASSPRVGHNSPLHF
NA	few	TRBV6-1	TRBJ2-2	TGTGCCAGCAGTGTGGACAGTCACACCGGGGAGCTGTTTTTT	CASSVDSHTGELFF
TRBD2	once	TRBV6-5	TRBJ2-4	TGTGCCAGCAGCCCGGGAGGGGCCAAAAACATTCAGTACTTC	CASSPGGAKNIQYF
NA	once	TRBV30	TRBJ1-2	TGTGCCTGGAGTGGGAACAGCTATGGCTACACCTTC	CAWSGNSYGYTF
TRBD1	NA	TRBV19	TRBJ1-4	TGTGCCAGTAGTCCCGACAGGGGGGGAACGGGGGAAAAACTGTTTTTT	CASSPDRGGTGEKLFF
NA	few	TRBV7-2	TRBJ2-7	TGTGCCAGCAGCTTACAAGGACTGGAGGGAGAGCAGTACTTC	CASSLQGLEGEQYF
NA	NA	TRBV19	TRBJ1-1	TGTGCCAGTATGGAGCGGAGTACTGAAGCTTTCTTT	CASMERSTEAFF
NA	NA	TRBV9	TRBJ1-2	TGTGCCAGCAGCCCGAGAGATGGAGGGCTGGACTATGGCTACACCTTC	CASSPRDGGLDYGYTF
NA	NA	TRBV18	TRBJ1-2	TGTGCCAGCTCACTGCGGGGTGGTCGGACTATTGGCTATGGCTACACCTTC	CASSLRGGRTIGYGYTF